This T cell receptor beta chain was documented in a study of CXCR3-negative and CXCR3-positive naive CD8 T cells. Study results and limitations: TRBV-TRBJ usage was alike in naive CXCR3-negative and CXCR3-positive cells but differed in memory cells. Naive subsets displayed similar surface CD5, and TCR strength was inferred from TRB CDR3 properties. A higher hydrophobicity marked the TRB CDR3s of CXCR3-positive naive cells versus CXCR3-negative naive cells.

Concerning this clonotype itself: What it recognizes is unknown.

The CDR3 has 16 residues. Germline V lookup: CDR1 SQVTM, CDR2 ANQGSEA. Carrying UMI labels, the TRB cDNA libraries were prepared through 5' RACE. Following a re-call of the 5' RACE reads, TCRdb has one entry per CDR3 protein and lacks DNA. Found here are about 150,000 distinct CDR3 sequences; the top ten clones hold approximately 0.51%. V is TRBV29-1 and J is TRBJ2-1; TCRdb's D call of TRBD1 is untestable without DNA. Sequencing used naive CXCR3+ CD8+ T cells from blood. Specified subset: CD45RO-CCR7+CD27+CD95- naive CD8+ T cells expressing CXCR3 (TNR3+). This sequence originates from a human donor in good health. Some clones in this sample may be carry-over from other donors' samples. CDR3 residues: CSVDFAGTGGYNEQFF.